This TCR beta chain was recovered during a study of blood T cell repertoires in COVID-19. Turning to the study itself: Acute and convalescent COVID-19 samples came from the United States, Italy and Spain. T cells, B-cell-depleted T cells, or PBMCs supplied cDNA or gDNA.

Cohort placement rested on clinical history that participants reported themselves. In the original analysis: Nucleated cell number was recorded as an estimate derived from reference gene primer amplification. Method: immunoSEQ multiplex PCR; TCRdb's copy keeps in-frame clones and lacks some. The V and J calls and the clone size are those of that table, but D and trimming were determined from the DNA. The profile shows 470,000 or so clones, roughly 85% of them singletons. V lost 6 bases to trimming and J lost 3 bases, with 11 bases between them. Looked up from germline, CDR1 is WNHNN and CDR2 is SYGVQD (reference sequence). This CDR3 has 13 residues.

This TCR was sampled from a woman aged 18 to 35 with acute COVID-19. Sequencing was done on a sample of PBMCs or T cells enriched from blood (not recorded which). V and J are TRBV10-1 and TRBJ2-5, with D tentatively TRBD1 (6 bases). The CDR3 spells CASSLQGEETQYF. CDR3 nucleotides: TGCGCCAGCAGCTTACAGGGCGAAGAGACCCAGTACTTC.